This T cell receptor beta chain was captured in a study of STAT5B mutations in CD4+ large granular lymphocyte leukemia (dated by TCRdb to 2021 to 2024). About the investigation overall: Among healthy controls, the CDR3 'QG' motif was associated with a particular HLA allele. TCRbeta repertoires of CD4+ T-cell large granular lymphocyte leukemia patients were compared with those of healthy blood donors. Flow cytometry performed on FACSCanto II or FACSVerse showed that the purified fractions had more than 95% purity among lymphocytes.

The CDR3 covers 15 residues, taking in both the cysteine and the phenylalanine. The kept DNA is CDR3 alone, 45 bases in frame from the first base. V is cut back by 5 bases and J by 3 bases, with 4 bases in the junction unmatched. CDR1 and CDR2 are drawn from the germline V gene (reference sequence): PRHDT, FYEKMQ. Paper-wide results and their limitations: Greater clonality appeared to be present in CD4-sorted patient repertoires than in healthy CD4+ repertoires, and the difference was retained after the putative leukemic clones were removed. Main leukemic clonotypes were private to each patient, although over 20% of the main leukemic clonotypes were found at low frequency in the non-leukemic repertoires of other patients. TRBV06-family usage was enriched among the top patient clones (8/27) compared with healthy controls (2/35). The data were not HLA-matched, and the relatively small sample size could explain the higher clonality seen in CD4+ compared with CD8+ T-LGLL.

Buffy coats from 35 to 40 blood donors, supplied by the Finnish Red Cross blood service, were used as healthy controls. All TCR-sequenced material derived from peripheral blood: patient blood samples and healthy donor buffy coats. Ficoll-Hypaque gradient centrifugation was used to isolate peripheral blood mononuclear cells. Magnetic purification was used to isolate CD4+ cells from the buffy coats of the healthy controls. Genomic DNA was extracted with the Gentra Puregene Cell and Tissue kit and quantified on a Qubit 2.0 fluorometer. TCRbeta rearrangements were sequenced from genomic DNA using the immunoSEQ assay at survey resolution. Per the source publication's procedure: In the TCR sequencing data, the lowest productive clonotype frequency that could be detected was 2.59 x 10-5. Analyses included only productive TCRbeta rearrangements, meaning complete and in-frame sequences. Simpson clonality, calculated in the immunoSEQ Analyzer version 3.0, was used as the measure of sample clonality. Clones were binned by frequency as very rare, small, medium, large (1-20%) or hyperexpanded (>20%). OLGA 1.2.3 estimated generation probabilities, VDJtools produced V-gene circos plots, VDJdb was queried for specificities, and GLIPH identified CDR3 motifs. TCRdb took over this immuneACCESS table, retaining in-frame rearrangements with V and J assigned. Such tables are incomplete; in checked studies, under half of the missing clones stem from an unresolved V gene, and the remainder is unexplained. V and J calls plus clone size are reproduced from that table; the DNA served to infer D and trimming. This sample lists 30,000 or so clones; more than 65% were detected once. The ten biggest clones cover about 2.1% of the sample.

Note on this clone: Its antigen has not been determined. One base away there is no much larger clone; base qualities are not given.

Sequenced sample: CD4+ T cells from blood buffy coats. The V gene is TRBV13 and the J gene is TRBJ2-2; a stretch of 9 junction bases matches TRBD1. The receptor's source is a human donor in good health. The sequenced DNA is TGTGCCAGCAGCGCAAGACAGGGGGACACCGGGGAGCTGTTTTTT. Translated, it reads CASSARQGDTGELFF.